A selection of T cell receptor beta chains follows, all from one sample in a study of OX40 agonist ivuxolimab in advanced cancers. Produced via immunoSEQ multiplex PCR; TCRdb's table is partial and in-frame only. This table has roughly 100,000 clones, around nine tenths appearing once. The sample consisted of CD4+ or CD8+ T cells sorted from blood, taken in a trial of the OX40 agonist ivuxolimab. All receptors come from an adult with an advanced solid tumor such as melanoma, head and neck, liver or kidney cancer. Both conserved end residues are part of each CDR3. The order of the fields is CDR3 protein, J gene, V gene.

CDR3 protein: CASSTSEPYNEQFF
J gene: TRBJ2-1
V gene: TRBV11-3

CDR3 protein: CASSRNLGVTDTQYF
J gene: TRBJ2-3
V gene: TRBV7-9

CDR3 protein: CASSLVRQFSVLPTDTQYF
J gene: TRBJ2-3
V gene: TRBV11-2

CDR3 protein: CASSLSGQGFTGELFF
J gene: TRBJ2-2
V gene: TRBV7-9

CDR3 protein: CASSLDRGLTGELFF
J gene: TRBJ2-2
V gene: TRBV5-4

CDR3 protein: CASKVDRASGEAFF
J gene: TRBJ1-1
V gene: TRBV19

CDR3 protein: CATSSSGGRNEQYF
J gene: TRBJ2-7
V gene: TRBV15

CDR3 protein: CASSDQNTEAFF
J gene: TRBJ1-1
V gene: TRBV2

CDR3 protein: CASSPRPGQAQTNTGELFF
J gene: TRBJ2-2
V gene: TRBV11-3

CDR3 protein: CASSLRQGLRSQHF
J gene: TRBJ1-5
V gene: TRBV6-5

CDR3 protein: CASRSSGRSYEQYF
J gene: TRBJ2-7
V gene: TRBV11-1

CDR3 protein: CASRETTGASAPLHF
J gene: TRBJ1-6
V gene: TRBV9

CDR3 protein: CASSQETGATEAFF
J gene: TRBJ1-1
V gene: TRBV4-2

CDR3 protein: CASSPILFASSYNEQFF
J gene: TRBJ2-1
V gene: TRBV18

CDR3 protein: CASSLDRGLTDTQYF
J gene: TRBJ2-3
V gene: TRBV7-3

CDR3 protein: CASSYSIQVNSPLHF
J gene: TRBJ1-6
V gene: TRBV6-6

CDR3 protein: CASSFSGVRAEAFF
J gene: TRBJ1-1
V gene: TRBV7-9

CDR3 protein: CASSLGFSEGYGYTF
J gene: TRBJ1-2
V gene: TRBV7-2

CDR3 protein: CASSRRAGGPDEQFF
J gene: TRBJ2-1
V gene: TRBV7-7

CDR3 protein: CASSPAGGSYGYTF
J gene: TRBJ1-2
V gene: TRBV5-1

CDR3 protein: CASSPGRAEAFF
J gene: TRBJ1-1
V gene: TRBV28

CDR3 protein: CASSVDGTYEQYF
J gene: TRBJ2-7
V gene: TRBV5-4

CDR3 protein: CAGGAGGSTDTQYF
J gene: TRBJ2-3
V gene: TRBV6-1

CDR3 protein: CASSYGYRDGGYTF
J gene: TRBJ1-2
V gene: TRBV6-5

CDR3 protein: CASSWRGSTQETQYF
J gene: TRBJ2-5
V gene: TRBV5-5

CDR3 protein: CASSQDPGGREQFF
J gene: TRBJ2-1
V gene: TRBV4-3

CDR3 protein: CASSVAGGGREPQHF
J gene: TRBJ1-5
V gene: TRBV9

CDR3 protein: CASSLEAGNQPQHF
J gene: TRBJ1-5
V gene: TRBV7-2